Listed here is a single TCR beta chain. Its cognate antigen is unknown. These data belong to a study of T cells in Graves' hyperthyroidism and ophthalmopathy. Findings and caveats of the study: Stable hyperthyroidism was separated from ophthalmopathy by a model based on 13 V-J features.

This CDR3 has 12 residues. Germline lookup yields CDR1 ENHRY and CDR2 SYGVKD. V lost 11 bases, J lost 5 bases, and 9 bases stayed unmatched. Patients aged 18 to 65 had newly diagnosed hyperthyroidism of under 2 months' duration. Patients were excluded because of uncontrolled infection, other autoimmune disease, pregnancy or lactation. Diagnostic assessment was based on clinical symptoms, serum thyroxine and TRAb, thyroid ultrasound and orbital computed tomography. TCR beta CDR3 regions were amplified from RNA transcripts. A first-round RT-PCR of the TCR CDR3 used the HTBI primer set. MiXCR, applied by TCRdb to the multiplex PCR reads, yields one record per CDR3 protein. The table lists approximately 500,000 distinct CDR3 sequences, around 45% of them singletons.

This TCR was sampled from a woman in her late teens or twenties with Graves' hyperthyroidism. What was sequenced was peripheral blood or thyroid tissue (not recorded which). This chain links TRBV10-3 with TRBJ2-7, with 7 bases that match TRBD2. Here the CDR3 reads CASSLADHEQYF. For the CDR3, the DNA is TGTGCCTCAAGCCTAGCGGACCACGAGCAGTACTTC.